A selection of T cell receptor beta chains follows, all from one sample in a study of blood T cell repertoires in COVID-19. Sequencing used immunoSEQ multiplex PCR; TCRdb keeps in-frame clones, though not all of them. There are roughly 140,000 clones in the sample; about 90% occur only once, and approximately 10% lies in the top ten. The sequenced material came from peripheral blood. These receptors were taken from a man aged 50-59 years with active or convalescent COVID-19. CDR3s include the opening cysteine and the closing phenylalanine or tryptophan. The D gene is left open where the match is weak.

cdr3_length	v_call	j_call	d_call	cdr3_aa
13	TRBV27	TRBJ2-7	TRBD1	CASSLEQGYEQYF
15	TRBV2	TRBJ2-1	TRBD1	CASRKGQGARGQQFF
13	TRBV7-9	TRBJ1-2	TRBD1	CASSQGQNYGYTF
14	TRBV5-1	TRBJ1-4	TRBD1	CASSIGQGNEKLFF
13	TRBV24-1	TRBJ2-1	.	CATSDPGRNEQFF
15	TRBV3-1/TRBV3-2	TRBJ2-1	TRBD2	CASSTLAGASNEQFF
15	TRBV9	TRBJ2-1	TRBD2	CASSPSGRGYNEQFF
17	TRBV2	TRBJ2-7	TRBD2	CASSEGGLAGGPHEQYF
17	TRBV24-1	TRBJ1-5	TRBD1	CATSDSLGGYGNQPQHF
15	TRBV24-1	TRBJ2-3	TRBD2	CATSLAGAGTDTQYF
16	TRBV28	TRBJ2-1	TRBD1	CASSFGGTGGFNEQFF
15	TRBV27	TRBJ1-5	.	CASRHSPNSNQPQHF
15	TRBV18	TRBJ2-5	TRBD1	CASSPGTGAQETQYF
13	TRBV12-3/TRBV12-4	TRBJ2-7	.	CASSPDRPYEQYF
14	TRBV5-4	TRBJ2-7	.	CASSSVGDLYEQYF
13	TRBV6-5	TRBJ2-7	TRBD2	CASSQSGRYEQYF
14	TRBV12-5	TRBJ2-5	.	CASGPWYEVQNRYF
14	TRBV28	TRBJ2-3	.	CASSLSPSPDTQYF
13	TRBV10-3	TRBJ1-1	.	CANGDTLNTEAFF
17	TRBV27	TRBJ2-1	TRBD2	CASSLSRSGRGHNEQFF
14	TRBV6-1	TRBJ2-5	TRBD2	CASSERGLGATQYF
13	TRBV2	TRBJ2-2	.	CASRAVNTGELFF